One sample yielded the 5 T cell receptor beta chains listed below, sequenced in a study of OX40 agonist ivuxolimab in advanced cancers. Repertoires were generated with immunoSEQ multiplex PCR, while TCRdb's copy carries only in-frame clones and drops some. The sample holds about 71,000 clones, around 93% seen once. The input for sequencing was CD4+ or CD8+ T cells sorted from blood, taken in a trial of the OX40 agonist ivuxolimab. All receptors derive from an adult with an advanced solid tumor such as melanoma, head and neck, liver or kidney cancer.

The CDR3 nucleotides read TGTGCCAGCAGCTTTGTAACGGGAACTGAAGCTTTCTTT. Translated: CASSFVTGTEAFF. V usage is TRBV7-9 and J usage is TRBJ1-1; D gene ambiguous. The germline V and J ends were trimmed by 3 bases and 5 bases, with 10 bases remaining between them. Germline CDR1 is SEHNR and CDR2 is FQNEAQ (reference sequence). The CDR3 is 13 amino acids.

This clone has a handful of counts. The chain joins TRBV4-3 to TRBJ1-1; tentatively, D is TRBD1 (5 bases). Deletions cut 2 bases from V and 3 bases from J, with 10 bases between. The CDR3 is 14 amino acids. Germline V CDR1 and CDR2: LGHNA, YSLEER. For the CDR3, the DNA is TGCGCCAGCAGCCAACAATCGGGGCACACTGAAGCTTTCTTT. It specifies CASSQQSGHTEAFF.

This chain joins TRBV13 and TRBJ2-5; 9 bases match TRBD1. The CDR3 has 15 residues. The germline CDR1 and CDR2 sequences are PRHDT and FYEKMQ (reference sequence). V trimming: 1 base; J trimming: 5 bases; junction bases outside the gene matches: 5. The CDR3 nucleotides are TGTGCCAGCAGCTTAGCGGGACAGGGTTTTGAGACCCAGTACTTC. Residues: CASSLAGQGFETQYF.

CDR3 sequence (DNA): TGTGCCAGCAGCGCGCGTACAGGGGGCCGTTACAATGAGCAGTTCTTC. Protein: CASSARTGGRYNEQFF. The chain links TRBV7-9 to TRBJ2-1, with 9 positions matching TRBD1. There are 16 residues in the CDR3. Trimming cost V 5 bases and J 4 bases; bases outside gene matches: 9. CDR1 is SEHNR and CDR2 is FQNEAQ in the germline V gene (reference sequence).

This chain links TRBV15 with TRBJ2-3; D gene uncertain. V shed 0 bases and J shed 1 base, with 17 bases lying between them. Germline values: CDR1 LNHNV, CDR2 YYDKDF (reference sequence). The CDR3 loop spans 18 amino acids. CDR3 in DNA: TGTGCCACCAGCAGAGATAGTCCGGTTACCTGGGGCACAGATACGCAGTATTTT. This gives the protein CATSRDSPVTWGTDTQYF.